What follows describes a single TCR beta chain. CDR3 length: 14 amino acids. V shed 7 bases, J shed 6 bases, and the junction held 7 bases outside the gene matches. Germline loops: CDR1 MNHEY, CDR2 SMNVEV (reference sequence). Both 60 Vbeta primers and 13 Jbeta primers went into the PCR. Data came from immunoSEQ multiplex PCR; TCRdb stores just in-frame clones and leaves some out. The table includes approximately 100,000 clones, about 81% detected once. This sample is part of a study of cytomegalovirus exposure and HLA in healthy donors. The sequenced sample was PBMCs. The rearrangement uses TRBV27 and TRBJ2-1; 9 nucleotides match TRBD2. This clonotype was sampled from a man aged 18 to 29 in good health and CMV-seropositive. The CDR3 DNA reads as TGTGCCAGCACCGCGGGGGGGGCCGGCAATGAGCAGTTCTTC. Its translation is CASTAGGAGNEQFF.